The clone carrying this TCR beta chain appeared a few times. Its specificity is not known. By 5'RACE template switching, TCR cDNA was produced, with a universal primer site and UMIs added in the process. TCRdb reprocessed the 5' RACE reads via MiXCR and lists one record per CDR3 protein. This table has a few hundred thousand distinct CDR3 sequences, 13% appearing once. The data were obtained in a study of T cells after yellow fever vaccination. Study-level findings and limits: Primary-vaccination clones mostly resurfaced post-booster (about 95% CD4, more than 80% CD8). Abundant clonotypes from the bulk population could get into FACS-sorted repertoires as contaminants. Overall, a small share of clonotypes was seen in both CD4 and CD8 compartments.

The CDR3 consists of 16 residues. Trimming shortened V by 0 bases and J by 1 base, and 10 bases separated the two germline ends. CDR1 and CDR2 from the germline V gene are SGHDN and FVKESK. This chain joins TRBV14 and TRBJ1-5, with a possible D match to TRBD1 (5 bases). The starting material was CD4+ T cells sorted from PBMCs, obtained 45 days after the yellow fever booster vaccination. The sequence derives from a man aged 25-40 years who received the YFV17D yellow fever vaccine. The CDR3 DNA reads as TGTGCCAGCAGCCAAGATCATTGGGACAGCAATCAGCCCCAGCATTTT. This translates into CASSQDHWDSNQPQHF.